Listed here are 16 T cell receptor beta chains from one sample, sequenced in a study of early T cells in non-severe SARS-CoV-2 infection. A single record per CDR3 protein comes from TCRdb applying MiXCR to the 5' RACE reads. The sample shows 80,000 to 95,000 distinct CDR3 sequences, roughly an eighth of them seen only once. The sequencing sample was made of whole blood. The source is an adult who was a healthcare worker with PCR-confirmed SARS-CoV-2 infection or an uninfected control (not recorded which).

The V and J genes are TRBV7-2 and TRBJ1-2; possible D gene TRBD1, 6 bases. The CDR3 length is 13 residues. Between the trimmed V and J ends, which lost 6 bases and 2 bases, there was a span of 10 bases. Germline values: CDR1 SGHTA, CDR2 FQGNSA. CDR3 sequence reads: CASRRTANYGYTF. The CDR3, as DNA: TGTGCCAGCAGACGGACAGCCAACTATGGCTACACCTTC.

Many counts were recorded for this clonotype. The chain joins TRBV7-6 to TRBJ1-3, with TRBD1 identical over 10 bases. CDR1 and CDR2 (germline): SGHVS, FNYEAQ. The trim removed 1 base at V and 1 base at J, leaving 1 base unmatched. This CDR3 comprises 16 residues. The CDR3 here is CASSLGQGASGNTIYF. The CDR3 DNA is TGTGCCAGCAGCTTAGGACAGGGGGCTTCTGGAAACACCATATATTTT.

This clonotype turned up a few times. The chain uses TRBV11-2 and TRBJ2-7, with TRBD1 as a possible D gene (5 bases). From germline, CDR1 is SGHAT and CDR2 FQNNGV. This CDR3 has 14 residues. Trimming left V 5 bases short and J 1 base short, with 12 bases between. As DNA, the CDR3 is TGTGCCAGCAGCCCCCGGACAAATTCCTACGAGCAGTACTTC. Translating gives CASSPRTNSYEQYF.

This clonotype appeared a few times. The chain combines TRBV6-5 with TRBJ1-3, with D unresolved. Germline V lookup: CDR1 MNHEY, CDR2 SVGAGI. The V gene lost 0 bases and the J gene lost 2 bases, with 11 bases spanning the gap. This CDR3 has 16 residues. The DNA for the CDR3 is TGTGCCAGCAGTTACTCTCCAGCGGCAGCTGGAAACACCATATATTTT. This encodes CASSYSPAAAGNTIYF.

This clonotype was seen ten or more times. V usage is TRBV18 and J usage is TRBJ1-1; 8 bases fit TRBD1. Trimming removed 8 bases from V and 1 base from J; junction bases left unmatched: 9. Germline loops: CDR1 KGHSH, CDR2 LQKENI. The CDR3 loop spans 15 amino acids. CDR3 DNA: TGTGCCAGCACCCAAGCAGGGGGCCAGAACACTGAAGCTTTCTTT. It codes for CASTQAGGQNTEAFF.

This clonotype was seen only a few times. The chain couples TRBV29-1 to TRBJ2-1; D is perhaps TRBD2 (7 bases). The CDR3 contains 13 residues. Germline values: CDR1 SQVTM, CDR2 ANQGSEA. V was trimmed by 4 bases and J by 6 bases, leaving 13 bases between them. Written as DNA, the CDR3 is TGCAGCGTTGTGGGGGGGGCCTCCAATGAGCAGTTCTTC. This encodes CSVVGGASNEQFF.

This clonotype was picked up many times. This chain joins TRBV6-5 and TRBJ2-5; D may correspond to TRBD1 or TRBD2 (5 bases each). With 0 bases removed from V and 1 base from J, the gap between germline ends came to 9 bases. The CDR3 is 15 amino acids. Germline CDR1 is MNHEY and CDR2 is SVGAGI. The CDR3 sequence: CASSYSWDPQETQYF. The CDR3 coding sequence is TGTGCCAGCAGTTACTCTTGGGACCCCCAAGAGACCCAGTACTTC.

This clonotype was seen more than once but under ten times. J is TRBJ2-2 and V is TRBV9; D gene unclear. Trimming shortened V by 3 bases and J by 3 bases, and 9 bases separated the two germline ends. Germline CDR1 reads SGDLS; CDR2 reads YYNGEE. The CDR3 totals 14 residues. In nucleotides, the CDR3 is TGTGCCAGCAGCGGACCGACATACACCGGGGAGCTGTTTTTT. Translated, it gives CASSGPTYTGELFF.

This clonotype was detected only a few times. This chain links TRBV6-2 or TRBV6-3 with TRBJ2-4; either TRBD1 or TRBD2 may supply D (5 bases each). Trimming pared 5 bases from V and 10 bases from J, leaving 15 bases between. CDR1 is MNHEY and CDR2 is SVGEGT in the germline V gene. There are 13 residues in the CDR3. In nucleotides, the CDR3 is TGTGCCAGCAGTGGGACCTCTCCCCCGATTCAGTACTTC. Its protein is CASSGTSPPIQYF.

CDR3 in amino acids: CSAPGTTRGYTF. The CDR3 DNA is TGCAGTGCTCCCGGGACCACCCGGGGCTACACCTTC. The chain uses TRBV20-1 and TRBJ1-2; weak D call: TRBD1 (5 bases). Germline loops: CDR1 DFQATT, CDR2 SNEGSKA (reference sequence). The CDR3 length is 12 residues. Trimming took 5 bases from V and 8 from J, leaving 15 bases between them.

V is TRBV24-1 and J is TRBJ2-7; 7 positions match TRBD1. V trimming: 3 bases; J trimming: 1 base; junction bases outside the gene matches: 11. Germline assignment: CDR1 KGHDR and CDR2 SFDVKD. The CDR3 runs to 17 residues. The DNA of the CDR3 is TGTGCCACCAGTGATCCCCCGGCAGGGGGACCTTCCTACGAGCAGTACTTC. It is translated as CATSDPPAGGPSYEQYF.

V usage is TRBV15 and J usage is TRBJ1-1, with D perhaps TRBD1 (6 bases). The V gene's germline CDR1 is LNHNV and CDR2 YYDKDF (reference sequence). V was shortened by 8 bases and J by 1 base, with 11 bases between the two germline ends. This CDR3 contains 13 residues. CDR3 in amino acids: CATATGPNTEAFF. The CDR3 DNA sequence: TGTGCCACCGCGACAGGACCGAACACTGAAGCTTTCTTT.

The chain joins TRBV12-2 to TRBJ1-2. TRBV12-2 is a pseudogene locus. The CDR3 extends over 12 amino acids. This CDR3 is CASRLACYGYTF. CDR3 DNA: TGTGCAAGTCGCTTAGCCTGCTATGGCTACACCTTC.

V gene TRBV18 combines with J gene TRBJ2-3; 11 nucleotides align to TRBD2. The CDR3 extends over 14 amino acids. Unmatched junction bases numbered 3, after V lost 4 bases and J lost 6 bases. From germline, CDR1 is KGHSH and CDR2 LQKENI. DNA for the CDR3: TGTGCCAGCTCACAACTAGCGGGGGTCGATACGCAGTATTTT. This gives the protein CASSQLAGVDTQYF.

This clonotype was recorded many times. V gene TRBV30 combines with J gene TRBJ2-7; 9 bases are shared with TRBD1. With 4 bases clipped from V and 7 bases from J, the junction kept 8 bases outside the gene matches. Germline assignment: CDR1 GTSNPN and CDR2 SVGIG (reference sequence). The CDR3 length is 13 residues. This CDR3 is CAWTAYGTGEQYF. As DNA, the CDR3 is TGTGCCTGGACAGCCTACGGGACAGGGGAGCAGTACTTC.

V gene TRBV19 combines with J gene TRBJ2-3; perhaps TRBD1 as D (7 bases). The CDR3 totals 15 residues. V was clipped by 5 bases and J by 9 bases, with 21 bases between them. Germline V gene sequence: CDR1 LNHDA, CDR2 SQIVND (reference sequence). The DNA of the CDR3 is TGTGCCAGTAGTCGGACCCCACCCCCAGGGGGGACGCAGTATTTT. This sequence encodes CASSRTPPPGGTQYF.